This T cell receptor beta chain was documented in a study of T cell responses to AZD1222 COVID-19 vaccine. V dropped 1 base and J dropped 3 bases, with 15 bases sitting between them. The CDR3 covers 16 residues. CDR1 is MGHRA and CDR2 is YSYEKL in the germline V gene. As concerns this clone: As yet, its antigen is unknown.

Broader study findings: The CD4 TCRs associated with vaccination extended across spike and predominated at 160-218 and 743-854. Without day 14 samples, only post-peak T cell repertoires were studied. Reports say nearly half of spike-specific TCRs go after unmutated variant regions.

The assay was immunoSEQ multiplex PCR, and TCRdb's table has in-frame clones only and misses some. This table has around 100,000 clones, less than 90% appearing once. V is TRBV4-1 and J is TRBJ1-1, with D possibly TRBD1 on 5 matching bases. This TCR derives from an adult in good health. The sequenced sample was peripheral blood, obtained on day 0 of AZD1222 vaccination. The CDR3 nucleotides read TGCGCCAGCAGCCAAGCCCGGGAGGGGCTCTACACTGAAGCTTTCTTT. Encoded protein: CASSQAREGLYTEAFF.